This section outlines one T cell receptor (beta chain) sequence together with its context. Its antigen is not identified. This sample is part of a study of graft-versus-host responses after intestinal transplantation. The CDR3 loop spans 15 amino acids. Germline-derived CDR1 and CDR2 are MNHEY and SVGAGI. V was cut by 4 bases and J by 5 bases, with 14 bases left in between. The data were produced by immunoSEQ multiplex PCR, yet TCRdb's version contains in-frame clones alone and is incomplete. The repertoire consists of 90,000 to 130,000 clones, with around nine tenths occurring once and the leading ten covering roughly 0.24%.

This clonotype was sampled from a human donor who was the organ donor for an intestinal transplant. The chain is built from TRBV6-5 and TRBJ1-4; D possibly corresponds to TRBD1 (6 bases). The sequences come from unstimulated CD4+ T cells sorted from spleen or lymph node cells, collected before transplant. This chain's CDR3 is CASSLTGHQNEKLFF. CDR3 nucleotide sequence: TGTGCCAGCAGTTTAACAGGGCACCAAAATGAAAAACTGTTTTTT.